This TCR beta chain was observed in a study of OX40 agonist ivuxolimab in advanced cancers. Assay: immunoSEQ multiplex PCR; the TCRdb copy retains only in-frame clones and omits some. Here the sample spans 57,000 or so clones, around 83% being singletons. V lost 1 base and J lost 2; bases outside the gene matches: 3. Germline-derived CDR1 and CDR2 are SGHNT and YENEEA. This CDR3 is 15 amino acids long. Turning to this clone: What it recognizes is unknown.

Study-wide findings and caveats: CD4+ and CD8+ T cells in blood underwent clonal expansion by week 6 at 0.1 to 3.0 mg/kg.

The sample in question was CD4+ or CD8+ T cells sorted from blood, obtained in a trial of the OX40 agonist ivuxolimab. The genes are TRBV11-3 and TRBJ2-7; 9 nucleotides line up with TRBD1. This TCR was sampled from an adult with an advanced solid tumor such as melanoma, head and neck, liver or kidney cancer. CDR3 sequence (DNA): TGTGCCAGCAGCTTAGGCGGGGACAGGGCCTACGAGCAGTACTTC. Amino acids: CASSLGGDRAYEQYF.